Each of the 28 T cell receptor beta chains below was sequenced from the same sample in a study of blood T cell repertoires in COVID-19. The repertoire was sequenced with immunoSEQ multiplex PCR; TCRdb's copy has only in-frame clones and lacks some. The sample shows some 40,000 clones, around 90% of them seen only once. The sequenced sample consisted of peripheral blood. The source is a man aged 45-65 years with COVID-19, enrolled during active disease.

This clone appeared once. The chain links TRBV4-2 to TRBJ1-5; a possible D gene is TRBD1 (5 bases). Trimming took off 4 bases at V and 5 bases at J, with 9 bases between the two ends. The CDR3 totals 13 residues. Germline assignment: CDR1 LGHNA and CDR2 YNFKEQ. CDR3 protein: CASSPQGDQPQHF. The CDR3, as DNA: TGTGCCAGCAGCCCGCAAGGGGATCAGCCCCAGCATTTT.

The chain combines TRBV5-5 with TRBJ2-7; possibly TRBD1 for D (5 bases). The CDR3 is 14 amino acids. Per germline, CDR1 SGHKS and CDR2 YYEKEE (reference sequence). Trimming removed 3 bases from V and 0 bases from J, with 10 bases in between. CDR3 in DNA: TGTGCCAGCAGCTCGACAGAGAGCTCCTACGAGCAGTACTTC. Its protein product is CASSSTESSYEQYF.

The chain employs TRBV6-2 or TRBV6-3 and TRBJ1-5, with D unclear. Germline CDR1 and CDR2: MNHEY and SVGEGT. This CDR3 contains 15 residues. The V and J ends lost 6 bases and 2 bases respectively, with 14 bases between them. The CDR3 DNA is TGTGCCAGCAGCCCCCCGGGGTGGGGCAATCAGCCCCAGCATTTT. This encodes CASSPPGWGNQPQHF.

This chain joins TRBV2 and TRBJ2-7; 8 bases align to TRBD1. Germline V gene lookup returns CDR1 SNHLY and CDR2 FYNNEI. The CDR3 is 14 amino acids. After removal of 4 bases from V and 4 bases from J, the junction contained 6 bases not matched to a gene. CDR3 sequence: CASSARQGWYEQYF. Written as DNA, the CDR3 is TGTGCCAGCAGTGCAAGACAGGGGTGGTACGAGCAGTACTTC.

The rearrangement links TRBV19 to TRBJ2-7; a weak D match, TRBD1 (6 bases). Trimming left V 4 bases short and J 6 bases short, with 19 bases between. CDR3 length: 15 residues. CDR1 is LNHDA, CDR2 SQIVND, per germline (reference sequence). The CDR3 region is CASSTGHLTLSEQYF. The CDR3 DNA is TGTGCCAGTAGTACGGGACACCTAACCCTAAGCGAGCAGTACTTC.

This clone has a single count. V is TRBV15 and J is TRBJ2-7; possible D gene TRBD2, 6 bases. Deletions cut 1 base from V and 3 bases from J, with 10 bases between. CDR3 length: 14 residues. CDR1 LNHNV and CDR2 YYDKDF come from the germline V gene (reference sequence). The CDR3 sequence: CATSRGGVGYEQYF. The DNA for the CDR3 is TGTGCCACCAGCAGAGGGGGGGTTGGCTACGAGCAGTACTTC.

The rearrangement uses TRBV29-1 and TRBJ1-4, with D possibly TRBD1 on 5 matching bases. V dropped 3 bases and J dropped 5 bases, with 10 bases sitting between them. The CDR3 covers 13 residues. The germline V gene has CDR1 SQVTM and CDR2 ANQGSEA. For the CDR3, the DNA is TGCAGCGTTGAGTGGGCAGGGAATGAAAAACTGTTTTTT. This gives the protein CSVEWAGNEKLFF.

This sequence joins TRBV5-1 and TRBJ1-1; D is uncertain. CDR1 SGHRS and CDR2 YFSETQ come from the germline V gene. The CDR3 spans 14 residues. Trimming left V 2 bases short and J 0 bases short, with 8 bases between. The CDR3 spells CASSFREMNTEAFF. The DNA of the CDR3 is TGCGCCAGCAGCTTCCGGGAGATGAACACTGAAGCTTTCTTT.

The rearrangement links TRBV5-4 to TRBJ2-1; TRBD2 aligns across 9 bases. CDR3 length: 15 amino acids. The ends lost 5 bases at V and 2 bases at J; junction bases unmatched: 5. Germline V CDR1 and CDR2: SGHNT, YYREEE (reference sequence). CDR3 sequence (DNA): TGTGCCAGCAGGCGAGCGGGGGGAGCCTACAATGAGCAGTTCTTC. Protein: CASRRAGGAYNEQFF.

CDR3 sequence (DNA): TGTGCCAGCAGCGGACAGAACTACGAGCAGTACTTC. It translates to CASSGQNYEQYF. The rearrangement joins TRBV16 to TRBJ2-7, with D possibly being TRBD1 (6 bases). The germline V and J ends were trimmed by 5 bases and 3 bases, with 8 bases remaining between them. The germline CDR1 and CDR2 sequences are KGHSY and FQNENV. The CDR3 is 12 amino acids.

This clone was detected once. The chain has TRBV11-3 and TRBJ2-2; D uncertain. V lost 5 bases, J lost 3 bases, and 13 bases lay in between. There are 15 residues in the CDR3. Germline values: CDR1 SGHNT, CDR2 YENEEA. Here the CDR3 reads CASSPTRADTGELFF. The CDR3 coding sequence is TGTGCCAGCAGCCCAACCCGAGCCGACACCGGGGAGCTGTTTTTT.

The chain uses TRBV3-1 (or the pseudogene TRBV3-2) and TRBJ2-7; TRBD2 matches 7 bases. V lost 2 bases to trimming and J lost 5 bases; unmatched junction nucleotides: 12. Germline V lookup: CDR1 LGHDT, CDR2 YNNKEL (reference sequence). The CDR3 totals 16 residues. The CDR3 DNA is TGTGCCAGCAGCCAATCTAGGACTAGGTCTAGTCACGAGCAGTACTTC. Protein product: CASSQSRTRSSHEQYF.

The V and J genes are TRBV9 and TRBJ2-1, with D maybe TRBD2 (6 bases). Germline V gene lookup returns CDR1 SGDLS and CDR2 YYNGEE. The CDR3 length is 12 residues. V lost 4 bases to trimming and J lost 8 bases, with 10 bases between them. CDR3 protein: CASSIPSDEQFF. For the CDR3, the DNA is TGTGCCAGCAGCATCCCTAGCGATGAGCAGTTCTTC.

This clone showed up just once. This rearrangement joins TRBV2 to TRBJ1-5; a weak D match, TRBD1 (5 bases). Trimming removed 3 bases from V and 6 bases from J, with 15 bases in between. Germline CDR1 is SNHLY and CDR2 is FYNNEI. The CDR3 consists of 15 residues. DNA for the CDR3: TGTGCCAGCAGTGAGGGCAGGGTAGTAGGTCAGCCCCAGCATTTT. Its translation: CASSEGRVVGQPQHF. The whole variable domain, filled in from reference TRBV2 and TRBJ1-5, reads EPEVTQTPSHQVTQMGQEVILRCVPISNHLYFYWYRQILGQKVEFLVSFYNNEISEKSEIFDDQFSVERPDGSNFTLKIRSTKLEDSAMYFCASSEGRVVGQPQHFGDGTRLSIL.

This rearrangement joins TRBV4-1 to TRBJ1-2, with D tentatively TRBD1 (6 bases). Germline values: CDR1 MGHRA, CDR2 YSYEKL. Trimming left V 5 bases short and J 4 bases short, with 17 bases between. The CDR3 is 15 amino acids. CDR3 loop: CASSKPGTPVYGYTF. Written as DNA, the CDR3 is TGCGCCAGCAGCAAACCGGGGACACCCGTCTATGGCTACACCTTC.

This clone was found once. Here the CDR3 reads CASSLVGRGPGNTIYF. The CDR3, as DNA: TGTGCCAGCAGCTTAGTGGGTCGGGGTCCTGGAAACACCATATATTTT. The gene calls are TRBV7-2 and TRBJ1-3; no definite D call. The V and J ends lost 1 base and 2 bases respectively, with 12 bases between them. The CDR3 contains 16 residues. Germline assignment: CDR1 SGHTA and CDR2 FQGNSA.

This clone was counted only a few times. This CDR3 is CASSYSSGQPTYEQYF. As DNA, the CDR3 is TGTGCCAGCAGTTACTCGTCCGGACAGCCAACCTACGAGCAGTACTTC. The chain joins TRBV6-5 to TRBJ2-7, with a possible D match to TRBD1 (6 bases). The germline V gene encodes CDR1 MNHEY and CDR2 SVGAGI. CDR3 length: 16 amino acids. The germline V and J ends were trimmed by 0 bases and 2 bases, with 14 bases remaining between them.

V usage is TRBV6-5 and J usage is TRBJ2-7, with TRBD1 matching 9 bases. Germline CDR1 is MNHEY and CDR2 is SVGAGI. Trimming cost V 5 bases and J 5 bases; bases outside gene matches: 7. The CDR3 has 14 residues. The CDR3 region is CASSTGTGFHEQYF. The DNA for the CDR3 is TGTGCCAGCAGTACCGGGACAGGGTTCCACGAGCAGTACTTC.

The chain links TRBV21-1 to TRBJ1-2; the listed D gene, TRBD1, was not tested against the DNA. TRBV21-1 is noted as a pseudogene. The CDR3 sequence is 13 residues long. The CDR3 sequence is CASSKTSGHGYTF. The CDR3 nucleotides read TGTGCCAGCAGCAAAACCTCAGGGCACGGCTACACCTTC.

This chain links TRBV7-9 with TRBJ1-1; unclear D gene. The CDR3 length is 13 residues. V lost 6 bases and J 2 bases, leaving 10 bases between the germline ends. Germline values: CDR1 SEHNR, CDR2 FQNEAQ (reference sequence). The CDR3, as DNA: TGTGCCAGCAGGCCCGCCTACAACACTGAAGCTTTCTTT. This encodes CASRPAYNTEAFF. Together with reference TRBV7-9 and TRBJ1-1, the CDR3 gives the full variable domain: DTGVSQNPRHKITKRGQNVTFRCDPISEHNRLYWYRQTLGQGPEFLTYFQNEAQLEKSRLLSDRFSAERPKGSFSTLEIQRTEQGDSAMYLCASRPAYNTEAFFGQGTRLTVV.

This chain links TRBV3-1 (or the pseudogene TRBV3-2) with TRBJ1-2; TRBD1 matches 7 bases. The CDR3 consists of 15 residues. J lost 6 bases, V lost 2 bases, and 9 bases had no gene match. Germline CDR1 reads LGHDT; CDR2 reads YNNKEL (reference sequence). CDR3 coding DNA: TGTGCCAGCAGCCAAAGACAGGGATTTGGAGATGGCTACACCTTC. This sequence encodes CASSQRQGFGDGYTF.

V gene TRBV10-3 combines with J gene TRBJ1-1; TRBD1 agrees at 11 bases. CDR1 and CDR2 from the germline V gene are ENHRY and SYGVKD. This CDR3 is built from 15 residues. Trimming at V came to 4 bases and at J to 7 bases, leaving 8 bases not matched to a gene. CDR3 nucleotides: TGTGCCATCAGTGCAGGACAGGGGGCTATCATTGAAGCTTTCTTT. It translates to CAISAGQGAIIEAFF.

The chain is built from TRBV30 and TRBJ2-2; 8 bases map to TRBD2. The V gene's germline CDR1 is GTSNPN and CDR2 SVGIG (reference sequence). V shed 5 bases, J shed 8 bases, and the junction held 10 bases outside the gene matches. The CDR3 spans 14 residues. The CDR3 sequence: CAWSKGLGAGELFF. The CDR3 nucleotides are TGTGCCTGGTCCAAGGGACTAGGAGCTGGGGAGCTGTTTTTT. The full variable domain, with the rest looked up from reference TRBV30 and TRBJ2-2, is SQTIHQWPATLVQPVGSPLSLECTVEGTSNPNLYWYRQAAGRGLQLLFYSVGIGQISSEVPQNLSASRPQDRQFILSSKKLLLSDSGFYLCAWSKGLGAGELFFGEGSRLTVL.

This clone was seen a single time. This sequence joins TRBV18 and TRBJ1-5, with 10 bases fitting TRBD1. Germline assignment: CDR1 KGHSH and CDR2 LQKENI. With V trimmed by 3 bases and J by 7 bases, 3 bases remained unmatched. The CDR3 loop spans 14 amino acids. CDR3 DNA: TGTGCCAGCTCACCCGCGGACAGGGGGCAGCCCCAGCATTTT. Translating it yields CASSPADRGQPQHF.

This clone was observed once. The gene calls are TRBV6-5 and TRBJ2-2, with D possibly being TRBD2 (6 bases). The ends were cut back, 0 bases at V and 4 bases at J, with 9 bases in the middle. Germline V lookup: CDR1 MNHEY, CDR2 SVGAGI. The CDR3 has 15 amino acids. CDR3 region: CASSYSERATGELFF. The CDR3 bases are TGTGCCAGCAGTTACTCGGAGCGGGCCACCGGGGAGCTGTTTTTT.

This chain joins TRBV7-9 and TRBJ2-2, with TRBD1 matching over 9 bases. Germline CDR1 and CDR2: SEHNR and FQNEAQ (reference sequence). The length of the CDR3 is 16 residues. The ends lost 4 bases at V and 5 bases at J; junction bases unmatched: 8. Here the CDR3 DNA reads TGTGCCAGCAGCTCAAACGACAGGGGGTGGACCGGGGAGCTGTTTTTT. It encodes CASSSNDRGWTGELFF.

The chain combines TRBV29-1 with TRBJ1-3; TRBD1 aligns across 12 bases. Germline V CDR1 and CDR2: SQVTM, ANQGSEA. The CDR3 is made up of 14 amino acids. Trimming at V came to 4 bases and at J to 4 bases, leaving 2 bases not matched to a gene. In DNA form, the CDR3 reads TGCAGCGTTGGGGGACAGGGGGCAGGAAACACCATATATTTT. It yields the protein CSVGGQGAGNTIYF.

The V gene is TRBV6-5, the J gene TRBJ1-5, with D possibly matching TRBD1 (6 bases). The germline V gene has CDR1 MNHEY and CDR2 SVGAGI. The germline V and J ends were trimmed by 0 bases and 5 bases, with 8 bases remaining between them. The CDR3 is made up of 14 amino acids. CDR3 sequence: CASSYSGGDQPQHF. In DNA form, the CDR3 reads TGTGCCAGCAGTTACTCAGGGGGTGATCAGCCCCAGCATTTT.